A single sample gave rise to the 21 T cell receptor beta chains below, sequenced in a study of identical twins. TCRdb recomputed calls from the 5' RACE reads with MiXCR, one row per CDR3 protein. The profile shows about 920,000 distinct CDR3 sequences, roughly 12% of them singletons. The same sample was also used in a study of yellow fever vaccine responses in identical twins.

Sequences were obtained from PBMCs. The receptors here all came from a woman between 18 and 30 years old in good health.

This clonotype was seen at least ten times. The CDR3 DNA is TGTGCCAGCAGCTTAGGCGGCCTAGCGGGGGGACAAGAGACCCAGTACTTC. Translating gives CASSLGGLAGGQETQYF. This chain uses TRBV11-2 with TRBJ2-5, with 11 bases fitting TRBD2. The V and J ends lost 1 base and 2 bases, in that order; junction bases with no gene match: 6. This CDR3 has 17 amino acids. The germline CDR1 and CDR2 sequences are SGHAT and FQNNGV.

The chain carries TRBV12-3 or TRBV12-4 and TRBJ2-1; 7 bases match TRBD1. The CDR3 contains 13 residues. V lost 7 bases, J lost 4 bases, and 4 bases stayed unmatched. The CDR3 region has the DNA TGTGCCAGCACAACGACAGGGTACAATGAGCAGTTCTTC. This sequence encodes CASTTTGYNEQFF.

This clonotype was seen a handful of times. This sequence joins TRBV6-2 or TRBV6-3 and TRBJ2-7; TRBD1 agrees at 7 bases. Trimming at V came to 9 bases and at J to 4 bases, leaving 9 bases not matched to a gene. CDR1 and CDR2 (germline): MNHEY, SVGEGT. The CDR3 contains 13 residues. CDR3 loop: CAREGRGIYEQYV. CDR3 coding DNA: TGTGCCAGAGAAGGCAGGGGGATTTACGAGCAGTACGTC.

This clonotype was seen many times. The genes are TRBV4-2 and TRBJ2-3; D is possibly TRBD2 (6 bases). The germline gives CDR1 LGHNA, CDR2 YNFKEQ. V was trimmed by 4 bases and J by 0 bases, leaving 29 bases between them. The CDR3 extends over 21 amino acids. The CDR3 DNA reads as TGTGCCAGCAGCCTTTTATCTTTCCGGGAGCCGCAACAATTTAGCACAGATACGCAGTATTTT. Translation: CASSLLSFREPQQFSTDTQYF.

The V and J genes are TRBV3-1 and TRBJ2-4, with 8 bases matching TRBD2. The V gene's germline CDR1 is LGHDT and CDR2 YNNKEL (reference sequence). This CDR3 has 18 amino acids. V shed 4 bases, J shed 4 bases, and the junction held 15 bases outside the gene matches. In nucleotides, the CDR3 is TGTGCCAGCAGCCGAAATACCCTCTTGGGACTAGGAAAAAACATTCAGTACTTC. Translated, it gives CASSRNTLLGLGKNIQYF.

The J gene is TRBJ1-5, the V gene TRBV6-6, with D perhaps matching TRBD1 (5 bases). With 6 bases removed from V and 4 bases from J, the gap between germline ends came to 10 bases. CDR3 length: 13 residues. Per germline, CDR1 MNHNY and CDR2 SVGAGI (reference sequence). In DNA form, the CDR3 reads TGTGCCAGCAGCAGGGAGGGTAATCAGCCCCAGCATTTT. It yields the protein CASSREGNQPQHF.

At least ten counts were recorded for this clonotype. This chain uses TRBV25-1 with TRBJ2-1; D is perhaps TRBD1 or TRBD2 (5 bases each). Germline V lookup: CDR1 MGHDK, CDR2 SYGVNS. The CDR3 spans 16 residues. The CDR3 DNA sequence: TGTGCTAAAGGCTGGGCCCGGGACCCTGATTACAATGAGCAGTTCTTC. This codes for CAKGWARDPDYNEQFF.

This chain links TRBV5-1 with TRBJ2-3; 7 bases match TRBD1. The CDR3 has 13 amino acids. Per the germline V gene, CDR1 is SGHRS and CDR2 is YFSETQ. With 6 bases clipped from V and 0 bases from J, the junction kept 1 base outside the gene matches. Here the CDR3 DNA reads TGCGCCAGCAAGACAGGGAGCACAGATACGCAGTATTTT. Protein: CASKTGSTDTQYF.

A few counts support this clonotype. The chain's CDR3 is CASRGGRGNEQFF. The DNA of the CDR3 is TGCGCCAGCCGGGGGGGCCGGGGCAATGAGCAGTTCTTC. The chain has TRBV4-1 and TRBJ2-1, with 8 bases lining up with TRBD2. Germline CDR1 is MGHRA and CDR2 is YSYEKL. The CDR3 is 13 amino acids. The V gene end was trimmed by 8 bases and the J gene end by 6 bases; junction bases not matched to a gene: 6.

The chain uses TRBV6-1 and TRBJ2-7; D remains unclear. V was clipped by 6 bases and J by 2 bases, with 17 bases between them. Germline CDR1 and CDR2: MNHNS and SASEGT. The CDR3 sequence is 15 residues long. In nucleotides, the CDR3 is TGTGCCAGCAGGGGTACTATTCCGGGTCCCTACGAGCAGTACGTC. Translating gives CASRGTIPGPYEQYV.

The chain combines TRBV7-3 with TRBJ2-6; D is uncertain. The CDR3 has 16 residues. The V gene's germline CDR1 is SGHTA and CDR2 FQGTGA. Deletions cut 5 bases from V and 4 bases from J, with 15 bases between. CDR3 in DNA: TGTGCCAGCAGCCAACAACCCCCCTCCGGGGCCAACGTCCTGACTTTC. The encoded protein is CASSQQPPSGANVLTF.

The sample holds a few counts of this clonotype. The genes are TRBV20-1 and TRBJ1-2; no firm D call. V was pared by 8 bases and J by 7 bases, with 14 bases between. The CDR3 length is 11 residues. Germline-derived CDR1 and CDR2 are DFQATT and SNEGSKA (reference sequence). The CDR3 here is CSTQVGFGYTF. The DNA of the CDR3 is TGCAGTACCCAGGTTGGGTTTGGCTACACCTTC.

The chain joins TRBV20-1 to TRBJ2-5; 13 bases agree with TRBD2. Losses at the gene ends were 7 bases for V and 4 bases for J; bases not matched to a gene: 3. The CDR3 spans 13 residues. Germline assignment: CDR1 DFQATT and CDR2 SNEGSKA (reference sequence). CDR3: CSVRTSGGETQYF. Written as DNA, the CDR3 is TGCAGTGTCAGGACTAGCGGGGGAGAGACCCAGTACTTC.

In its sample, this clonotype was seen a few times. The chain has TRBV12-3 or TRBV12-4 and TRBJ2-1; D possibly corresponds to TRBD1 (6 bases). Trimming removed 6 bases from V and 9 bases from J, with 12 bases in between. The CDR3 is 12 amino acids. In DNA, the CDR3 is TGTGCCAGCAGCCCCATGGGGGCTGAGCAGTTCTTC. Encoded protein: CASSPMGAEQFF.

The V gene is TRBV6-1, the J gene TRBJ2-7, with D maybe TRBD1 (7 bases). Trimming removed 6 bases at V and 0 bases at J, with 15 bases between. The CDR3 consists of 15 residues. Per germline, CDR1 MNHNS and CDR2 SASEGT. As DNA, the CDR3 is TGTGCCAGCAGCCTTAGACAGGGACTCTCCTACGAGCAGTACGTC. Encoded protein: CASSLRQGLSYEQYV.

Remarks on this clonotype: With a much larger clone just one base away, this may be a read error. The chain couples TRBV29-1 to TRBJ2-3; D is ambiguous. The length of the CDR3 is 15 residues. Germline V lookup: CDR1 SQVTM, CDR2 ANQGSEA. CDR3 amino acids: CSVVGKGYSTDTRYF. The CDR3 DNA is TGCAGCGTTGTTGGAAAGGGCTATTCCACAGATACGCGGTATTTT.

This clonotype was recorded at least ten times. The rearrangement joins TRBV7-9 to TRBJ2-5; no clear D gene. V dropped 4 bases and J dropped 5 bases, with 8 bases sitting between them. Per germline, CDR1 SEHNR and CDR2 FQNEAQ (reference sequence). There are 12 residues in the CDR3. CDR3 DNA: TGTGCCAGCAGCTCTATTTGGGAGACCCAGTACTTC. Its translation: CASSSIWETQYF.

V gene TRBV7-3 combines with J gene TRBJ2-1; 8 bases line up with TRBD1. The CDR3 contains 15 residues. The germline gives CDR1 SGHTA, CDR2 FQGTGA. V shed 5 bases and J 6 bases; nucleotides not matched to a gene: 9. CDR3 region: CASSQTGVLVNEQFF. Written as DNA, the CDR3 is TGTGCCAGCAGCCAGACAGGGGTCCTTGTCAATGAGCAGTTCTTC.

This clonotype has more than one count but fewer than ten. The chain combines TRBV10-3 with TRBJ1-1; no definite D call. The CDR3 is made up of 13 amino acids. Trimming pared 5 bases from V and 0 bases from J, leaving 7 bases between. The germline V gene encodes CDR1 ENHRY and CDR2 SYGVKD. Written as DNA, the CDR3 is TGTGCCATCAGTCGGGCGCTGAACACTGAAGCTTTCTTT. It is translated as CAISRALNTEAFF.

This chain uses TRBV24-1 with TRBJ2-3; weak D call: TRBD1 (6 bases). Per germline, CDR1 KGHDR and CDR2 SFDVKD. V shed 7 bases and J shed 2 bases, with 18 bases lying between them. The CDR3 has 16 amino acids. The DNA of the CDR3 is TGTGCCACCAGCCCCAGGGGCTACCAACTCACAGATACGCAGTATTTT. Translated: CATSPRGYQLTDTQYF.

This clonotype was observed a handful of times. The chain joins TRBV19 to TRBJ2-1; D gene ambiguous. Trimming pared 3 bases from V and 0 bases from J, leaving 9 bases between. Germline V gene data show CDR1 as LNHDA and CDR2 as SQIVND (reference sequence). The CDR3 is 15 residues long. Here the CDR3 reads CASSIGGPSYNEQFF. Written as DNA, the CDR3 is TGTGCCAGTAGTATTGGTGGGCCCTCCTACAATGAGCAGTTCTTC.